The rows below give T cell receptor beta chains drawn from one sample of a study of cytomegalovirus exposure and HLA in healthy donors. The protocol was immunoSEQ multiplex PCR, while the TCRdb copy is restricted to in-frame clones and leaves out a portion. The profile shows 150,000 to 200,000 clones, roughly 80% of them singletons. The source material was PBMCs. These TCRs come from a man aged 50 to 59 in good health and CMV-seronegative. The conserved cysteine and the conserved F or W are not part of the CDR3 here.

V gene,CDR3 protein
TRBV18,ASSPTQRGRGGANVLT
TRBV2,ASSAVTSGGTQY
TRBV5-6,ASSLSTGVGYT
TRBV7-2,ASSLGSSRYGYT
TRBV2,ASSVGTGFGINYQPQH
TRBV11-2,ASSPDRVNTEAF
TRBV15,ATSPARAGGKLF
TRBV11-2,ASSLDLTQF
TRBV18,ASSPGTGEYEQY
TRBV7-6,ASSLDFDGYGTNEKLF
TRBV10-3,AIRTGGADLEEQY